The rows below give T cell receptor beta chains drawn from one sample of a study of spatial heterogeneity in lung cancer. TCRdb re-called the 5' RACE reads with MiXCR, one entry per CDR3 protein. The sample gives more than 65,000 distinct CDR3 sequences, over 9.5% of which show up once; about 4.5% is in the top ten. Sequenced here: PBMCs, sampled at surgery. These receptors originate from a male donor with early-stage non-small cell lung cancer. Each CDR3 is given with its conserved first and last residue. D genes are given only for firm matches. Part of the rows lack a size; the others show once, few, many or a class for expanded clones.

D gene,J gene,V gene,clone size,CDR3 protein,CDR3 DNA
-,TRBJ2-3,TRBV20-1,few,CSARASGLFISTDTQYF,TGCAGTGCTAGAGCCTCGGGACTCTTTATTAGCACAGATACGCAGTATTTT
-,TRBJ2-7,TRBV20-1,-,CSASLQGNLRGEQYF,TGCAGTGCTTCTTTACAGGGAAATCTCCGTGGCGAGCAGTACTTC
TRBD2,TRBJ2-5,TRBV6-1,few,CASRSGGAGETQYF,TGTGCCAGCAGAAGCGGGGGGGCCGGAGAGACCCAGTACTTC
TRBD1,TRBJ1-5,TRBV24-1,many,CATSGTGVFRPQHF,TGTGCCACCTCCGGGACAGGCGTCTTCAGACCCCAGCATTTT
-,TRBJ1-2,TRBV6-2/TRBV6-3,-,CASVSSQVIYGYTF,TGTGCCAGCGTCTCGAGTCAGGTCATCTATGGCTACACCTTC
-,TRBJ2-2,TRBV20-1,-,CSASRDTGEPFF,TGCAGTGCTAGTCGGGACACCGGGGAGCCGTTTTTT
TRBD1,TRBJ2-4,TRBV20-1,many,CSAGQAIGAKNIQYF,TGCAGTGCTGGACAGGCGATTGGGGCCAAAAACATTCAGTACTTC
-,TRBJ1-1,TRBV19,many,CASSIKSDTEAFF,TGTGCCAGTAGTATTAAGAGTGACACTGAAGCTTTCTTT
TRBD1,TRBJ2-2,TRBV6-1,-,CASSAGTGGRELFF,TGTGCCAGCAGTGCCGGGACAGGGGGAAGGGAGCTGTTTTTT
-,TRBJ1-2,TRBV10-3,few,CAIMGGQNYGYTF,TGTGCCATCATGGGAGGACAGAACTATGGCTACACCTTC
-,TRBJ2-1,TRBV20-1,-,CSAKGGTSYNEQFF,TGCAGTGCGAAAGGGGGTACCTCCTACAATGAGCAGTTCTTC
-,TRBJ1-2,TRBV25-1,-,CASSELGGYTF,TGTGCCAGCAGTGAATTAGGTGGCTACACCTTC
TRBD1,TRBJ2-2,TRBV3-1,few,CASSQGGTGITGELFF,TGTGCCAGCAGCCAAGGCGGGACAGGGATCACCGGGGAGCTGTTTTTT
-,TRBJ2-3,TRBV10-3,many,CAISESYSTDTQYF,TGTGCCATCAGTGAGTCGTACTCCACAGATACGCAGTATTTT
-,TRBJ1-1,TRBV27,many,CASSLNYGVVAFF,TGTGCCAGCAGTTTAAATTATGGGGTGGTAGCTTTCTTT
TRBD1,TRBJ2-7,TRBV5-4,-,CASSYASGTGHNEQYF,TGTGCCAGCAGCTACGCGTCCGGGACAGGGCACAACGAGCAGTACTTC
TRBD2,TRBJ2-2,TRBV11-2,-,CASSKGTSGYTGELFF,TGTGCCAGCAGCAAAGGGACTAGCGGCTACACCGGGGAGCTGTTTTTT
TRBD2,TRBJ2-1,TRBV11-2,few,CASSLDGGLAYLRYNEQFF,TGTGCCAGCAGCTTAGATGGAGGACTAGCGTACCTTCGTTACAATGAGCAGTTCTTC
-,TRBJ1-1,TRBV7-9,-,CASSPTTSEAFF,TGTGCCAGCAGCCCGACGACCAGTGAAGCTTTCTTT
TRBD1,TRBJ2-7,TRBV11-2,many,CASSFTGEDEQYF,TGTGCCAGCAGCTTCACAGGGGAAGACGAGCAGTACTTC
-,TRBJ2-2,TRBV20-1,few,CSARPISPAGELFF,TGCAGTGCTAGGCCCATCAGCCCGGCCGGGGAGCTGTTTTTT
-,TRBJ1-1,TRBV25-1,many,CASSEYTDRNTEAFF,TGTGCCAGCAGTGAATATACAGACCGAAACACTGAAGCTTTCTTT
TRBD2,TRBJ2-3,TRBV5-1,-,CASSLVLAGGTDTQYF,TGCGCCAGCAGCTTGGTACTAGCGGGAGGAACAGATACGCAGTATTTT
-,TRBJ2-2,TRBV7-2,few,CASSLGGGTGELFF,TGTGCCAGCAGCTTAGGGGGCGGCACCGGGGAGCTGTTTTTT
-,TRBJ2-1,TRBV5-1,few,CASSFSGLFNEQFF,TGCGCCAGCAGCTTCTCGGGACTCTTCAATGAGCAGTTCTTC
-,TRBJ2-3,TRBV6-1,-,CASSARGGASTDTQYF,TGTGCCAGCAGTGCCCGGGGCGGTGCTAGCACAGATACGCAGTATTTT
-,TRBJ2-7,TRBV2,few,CASSEQGGTYEQYF,TGTGCCAGCAGTGAGCAGGGGGGGACCTACGAGCAGTACTTC
-,TRBJ1-1,TRBV21-1,-,CASSTPSDSPMNTEAFF,TGTGCCAGCAGCACACCCTCCGACAGTCCCATGAACACTGAAGCTTTCTTT
TRBD2,TRBJ2-3,TRBV23-1,few,CASSLGTSTHTDTQYF,TGCGCCAGCAGTCTGGGGACTAGCACCCACACAGATACGCAGTATTTT
-,TRBJ1-1,TRBV28,many,CASSLSTEAFF,TGTGCCAGCAGCCTCTCGACTGAAGCTTTCTTT
-,TRBJ2-7,TRBV3-1,few,CASSQRGYEQYF,TGTGCCAGCAGCCAACGCGGGTACGAGCAGTACTTC
TRBD1,TRBJ1-6,TRBV25-1,few,CASSDRTGSNSPLHF,TGTGCCAGCAGTGACCGGACAGGGAGCAATTCACCCCTCCACTTT
-,TRBJ2-1,TRBV3-1,-,CASSQVLSGYNEQFF,TGTGCCAGCAGCCAAGTTCTCTCAGGCTACAATGAGCAGTTCTTC
-,TRBJ2-1,TRBV10-3,few,CAISDSTVEQFF,TGTGCCATCAGTGATTCGACCGTCGAGCAGTTCTTC
TRBD2,TRBJ2-3,TRBV28,few,CASSLLLATDTQYF,TGTGCCAGCAGTTTGTTACTAGCGACAGATACGCAGTATTTT
TRBD2,TRBJ2-7,TRBV7-3,-,CASSPTSPSYEQYF,TGTGCCAGCAGCCCGACTAGCCCCTCCTACGAGCAGTACTTC
TRBD2,TRBJ2-3,TRBV7-9,few,CASRRPGLAGGKTDTQYF,TGTGCCAGCAGACGACCGGGACTAGCGGGAGGTAAAACAGATACGCAGTATTTT
TRBD2,TRBJ2-1,TRBV19,-,CASRLAGEQFF,TGTGCCAGCAGACTAGCGGGAGAACAGTTCTTC
-,TRBJ1-1,TRBV12-5,few,CASGFTVTEAFF,TGTGCTAGTGGTTTTACGGTAACTGAAGCTTTCTTT
-,TRBJ2-1,TRBV2,few,CASLTPQASPYNEQFF,TGTGCCAGCCTCACCCCGCAGGCCTCACCTTACAATGAGCAGTTCTTC